What follows are 26 T cell receptor beta chains derived from one specimen sequenced in a study of cytomegalovirus exposure and HLA in healthy donors. TCRdb's table, derived via immunoSEQ multiplex PCR, lists solely in-frame clones and lacks some. In the table there are about 140,000 clones, about 94% of which are singletons. Sample: PBMCs. These receptors were obtained from a man between 18 and 29 years old in good health and CMV-seropositive.

This clone was detected once. The rearrangement links TRBV5-1 to TRBJ1-3, with a weak D call TRBD1 (6 bases). The CDR3 runs 17 residues. Between the trimmed V and J ends, which lost 0 bases and 0 bases, there was a span of 13 bases. Looked up from germline, CDR1 is SGHRS and CDR2 is YFSETQ. CDR3 residues: CASSLGSGDISGNTIYF. DNA of the CDR3: TGCGCCAGCAGCTTGGGCTCAGGGGACATCTCTGGAAACACCATATATTTT.

The V and J genes are TRBV28 and TRBJ2-3; a possible D gene is TRBD1 (5 bases). The germline V gene encodes CDR1 MDHEN and CDR2 SYDVKM. The CDR3 sequence is 15 residues long. Trimming shortened V by 5 bases and J by 2 bases, and 14 bases separated the two germline ends. DNA of the CDR3: TGTGCCAGCAGTCCAGATGCAGGGCTCACAGATACGCAGTATTTT. This encodes CASSPDAGLTDTQYF.

The chain combines TRBV27 with TRBJ2-3; TRBD2 matches 7 bases. The CDR3 is 14 residues long. Germline CDR1 MNHEY, CDR2 SMNVEV (reference sequence). Trimming took 2 bases from V and 8 from J; bases not matched to a gene: 7. This CDR3 is CASSLSWEGVTQYF. The CDR3 bases are TGTGCCAGCAGTTTAAGTTGGGAGGGAGTTACGCAGTATTTT.

The chain uses TRBV6-5 and TRBJ2-2; 8 nucleotides match TRBD1. Trimming cost V 6 bases and J 3 bases; bases outside gene matches: 6. Germline V gene sequence: CDR1 MNHEY, CDR2 SVGAGI. This CDR3 comprises 15 residues. DNA of the CDR3: TGTGCCAGCAGGACCGGGACAGGTTACACCGGGGAGCTGTTTTTT. It yields the protein CASRTGTGYTGELFF.

This clone was counted only a few times. The chain employs TRBV10-2 and TRBJ2-2; TRBD2 matches 11 bases. CDR3 length: 13 amino acids. Looked up from germline, CDR1 is WSHSY and CDR2 is SAAADI. V gave up 8 bases and J gave up 4 bases; unmatched junction bases: 0. The CDR3 sequence: CASLAGGTGELFF. The CDR3 coding sequence is TGCGCCAGCCTAGCGGGGGGCACCGGGGAGCTGTTTTTT.

The genes are TRBV6-5 and TRBJ2-1, with TRBD2 matching over 12 bases. V lost 6 bases and J lost 4; bases outside the gene matches: 4. The CDR3 runs 15 residues. Germline CDR1 and CDR2: MNHEY and SVGAGI. The CDR3 spells CASRRTSGIYNEQFF. In DNA form, the CDR3 reads TGTGCCAGCAGGAGGACTAGCGGGATTTACAATGAGCAGTTCTTC.

CDR3 coding DNA: TGTGCCAGCAGCCAAGAGTTAGCCCTCAGCACAGATACGCAGTATTTT. Protein: CASSQELALSTDTQYF. The rearrangement uses TRBV4-2 and TRBJ2-3; no reliable D call. CDR3 size: 16 residues. The V end lost 0 bases, the J end lost 0 bases, and 10 bases lay between the germline ends. Germline lookup yields CDR1 LGHNA and CDR2 YNFKEQ.

This clone appeared a single time. The chain is built from TRBV28 and TRBJ2-7; a weak D match, TRBD2 (5 bases). From germline, CDR1 is MDHEN and CDR2 SYDVKM. The CDR3 consists of 15 residues. V lost 6 bases, J lost 0 bases, and 15 bases lay in between. CDR3 region: CASSPLRGSSYEQYF. CDR3 nucleotides: TGTGCCAGCAGCCCCCTAAGAGGGAGCTCCTACGAGCAGTACTTC.

The CDR3 bases are TGTGCCAGCAGCTTATTAGTCACTGAAGCTTTCTTT. This gives the protein CASSLLVTEAFF. The chain has TRBV7-9 and TRBJ1-1; D remains unclear. Looked up from germline, CDR1 is SEHNR and CDR2 is FQNEAQ (reference sequence). There are 12 residues in the CDR3. With 2 bases removed from V and 4 bases from J, the gap between germline ends came to 5 bases. Drawing the rest from reference TRBV7-9 and TRBJ1-1, the complete variable domain is DTGVSQNPRHKITKRGQNVTFRCDPISEHNRLYWYRQTLGQGPEFLTYFQNEAQLEKSRLLSDRFSAERPKGSFSTLEIQRTEQGDSAMYLCASSLLVTEAFFGQGTRLTVV.

The CDR3 reads CASSLGRVSPLHF. The CDR3 nucleotides read TGTGCCAGCAGCTTGGGGAGGGTCTCACCCCTCCACTTT. J is TRBJ1-6 and V is TRBV11-2, with D unresolved. V lost 3 bases, J lost 10 bases, and 10 bases lay in between. Germline assignment: CDR1 SGHAT and CDR2 FQNNGV. The CDR3 spans 13 residues.

The chain carries TRBV28 and TRBJ1-2, with a tentative D call TRBD1 (5 bases). This CDR3 has 15 amino acids. Germline lookup yields CDR1 MDHEN and CDR2 SYDVKM. Trimming took off 6 bases at V and 3 bases at J, with 17 bases between the two ends. The CDR3 loop reads CASSQIRGVDYGYTF. DNA for the CDR3: TGTGCCAGCAGCCAGATTCGGGGGGTCGACTATGGCTACACCTTC.

The rearrangement links TRBV5-4 to TRBJ2-2, with TRBD2 matching over 12 bases. This CDR3 comprises 16 residues. Germline V gene data show CDR1 as SGHNT and CDR2 as YYREEE (reference sequence). J gave up 6 bases and V 0 bases, and 3 bases lay outside the gene matches. This CDR3 reads CASSLGTSGNPGELFF. The DNA of the CDR3 is TGTGCCAGCAGCTTGGGGACTAGCGGGAATCCCGGGGAGCTGTTTTTT.

V and J are TRBV27 and TRBJ1-1, with 11 bases fitting TRBD1. Germline V gives CDR1 MNHEY, CDR2 SMNVEV (reference sequence). V lost 6 bases to trimming and J lost 4 bases; unmatched junction nucleotides: 13. CDR3 length: 17 amino acids. The CDR3 loop reads CASSSSDRGRGGTEAFF. The CDR3 coding sequence is TGTGCCAGCAGCTCCTCGGACAGGGGGCGCGGGGGCACTGAAGCTTTCTTT.

The chain carries TRBV6-5 and TRBJ2-3, with TRBD2 matching 7 bases. CDR3 length: 14 amino acids. Unmatched junction bases numbered 2, after V lost 5 bases and J lost 0 bases. Germline V gives CDR1 MNHEY, CDR2 SVGAGI. This chain's CDR3 is CASSPGLSTDTQYF. The CDR3 DNA reads as TGTGCCAGCAGTCCGGGACTAAGCACAGATACGCAGTATTTT.

This clone was observed once. The chain links TRBV7-6 to TRBJ1-2; a weak D match, TRBD1 (5 bases). Germline values: CDR1 SGHVS, CDR2 FNYEAQ. With 6 bases removed from V and 8 bases from J, the gap between germline ends came to 16 bases. The CDR3 has 13 residues. CDR3: CASSFGGEGGYTF. The CDR3 bases are TGTGCCAGCAGTTTCGGGGGAGAAGGAGGCTACACCTTC.

The chain links TRBV6-1 to TRBJ1-3; D may be TRBD1 (5 bases). V dropped 6 bases and J dropped 0 bases, with 12 bases sitting between them. This CDR3 comprises 15 residues. Per germline, CDR1 MNHNS and CDR2 SASEGT. As DNA, the CDR3 is TGTGCCAGCAGCCTAACAGGAATCTCTGGAAACACCATATATTTT. Its protein product is CASSLTGISGNTIYF.

This chain uses TRBV7-2 with TRBJ2-3, with a possible D match to TRBD1 (6 bases). Between the trimmed V and J ends, which lost 1 base and 0 bases, there was a span of 14 bases. Germline V gene data show CDR1 as SGHTA and CDR2 as FQGNSA. CDR3 length: 17 amino acids. Here the CDR3 reads CASSLGIWTASTDTQYF. The CDR3 coding sequence is TGTGCCAGCAGCTTAGGGATTTGGACAGCTAGCACAGATACGCAGTATTTT.

V gene TRBV5-1 combines with J gene TRBJ1-4, with unresolved D. Germline lookup yields CDR1 SGHRS and CDR2 YFSETQ. The CDR3 has 15 amino acids. V was pared by 5 bases and J by 7 bases, with 18 bases between. The DNA of the CDR3 is TGCGCCAGCAGTCCCGACGGCCGCGAGGGTGAAAAACTGTTTTTT. Translated: CASSPDGREGEKLFF.

V is TRBV2 and J is TRBJ2-7; TRBD2 matches 8 bases. Germline CDR1 SNHLY, CDR2 FYNNEI. J gave up 7 bases and V 7 bases, and 6 bases lay outside the gene matches. CDR3 length: 12 residues. CDR3 in DNA: TGTGCCAGCACGCGGGAGGTTCGGGAGCAGTACTTC. Amino acid sequence: CASTREVREQYF.

Concerning this clone itself: Other DNA sequences in the same sample also yield this CDR3. V is TRBV5-1 and J is TRBJ2-2; perhaps TRBD2 as D (5 bases). CDR3 length: 14 amino acids. Per the germline V gene, CDR1 is SGHRS and CDR2 is YFSETQ. Trimming removed 0 bases at V and 5 bases at J, with 8 bases between. The CDR3 region has the DNA TGCGCCAGCAGCTTGGGGACGGGGACCGGGGAGCTGTTTTTT. Translation gives CASSLGTGTGELFF.

V and J are TRBV30 and TRBJ2-5; TRBD2 matches at 7 bases. Losses at the gene ends were 0 bases for V and 6 bases for J; bases not matched to a gene: 16. This CDR3 is 17 amino acids long. The germline V gene encodes CDR1 GTSNPN and CDR2 SVGIG (reference sequence). The CDR3 protein is CAWSVGLGLPFGKTQYF. As DNA, the CDR3 is TGTGCCTGGAGTGTAGGGTTGGGACTACCTTTTGGGAAGACCCAGTACTTC.

The chain combines TRBV5-1 with TRBJ2-5, with 7 bases fitting TRBD2. V lost 0 bases, J lost 0 bases, and 5 bases stayed unmatched. The CDR3 length is 16 residues. CDR1 SGHRS and CDR2 YFSETQ come from the germline V gene. CDR3 protein: CASSLGRLADQETQYF. The CDR3 nucleotides are TGCGCCAGCAGCTTGGGTCGGCTAGCGGACCAAGAGACCCAGTACTTC.

This sequence joins TRBV13 and TRBJ2-1; TRBD2 matches 12 bases. The CDR3 length is 14 residues. The germline V gene encodes CDR1 PRHDT and CDR2 FYEKMQ (reference sequence). J was trimmed by 6 bases and V by 5 bases; bases with no gene match: 2. The CDR3 DNA reads TGTGCCAGCAGCCAGGGACTAGCGGGCAATGAGCAGTTCTTC. This gives the protein CASSQGLAGNEQFF.

This clone has only one observation. The V and J genes are TRBV4-1 and TRBJ1-5; D might be TRBD1 (6 bases). CDR3 length: 14 amino acids. Trimming stripped 1 base from V and 5 bases from J, with 9 bases between. Looked up from germline, CDR1 is MGHRA and CDR2 is YSYEKL. CDR3 loop: CASSQVDSDQPQHF. DNA for the CDR3: TGCGCCAGCAGCCAAGTGGACAGCGATCAGCCCCAGCATTTT.

The gene calls are TRBV4-1 and TRBJ2-2; no clear D. V lost 0 bases to trimming and J lost 9 bases, with 8 bases between them. This CDR3 region has 13 residues. The germline V gene encodes CDR1 MGHRA and CDR2 YSYEKL. CDR3 protein: CASSQDRGWELFF. Written as DNA, the CDR3 is TGCGCCAGCAGCCAAGATAGAGGCTGGGAGCTGTTTTTT.

This clone was detected once. The chain has TRBV5-1 and TRBJ2-5, with 8 positions matching TRBD1. The length of the CDR3 is 13 residues. Unmatched junction bases numbered 2, after V lost 2 bases and J lost 5 bases. In germline, CDR1 is SGHRS, CDR2 YFSETQ. The CDR3 spells CASSLQGGETQYF. CDR3 DNA: TGCGCCAGCAGCTTACAGGGGGGCGAGACCCAGTACTTC.